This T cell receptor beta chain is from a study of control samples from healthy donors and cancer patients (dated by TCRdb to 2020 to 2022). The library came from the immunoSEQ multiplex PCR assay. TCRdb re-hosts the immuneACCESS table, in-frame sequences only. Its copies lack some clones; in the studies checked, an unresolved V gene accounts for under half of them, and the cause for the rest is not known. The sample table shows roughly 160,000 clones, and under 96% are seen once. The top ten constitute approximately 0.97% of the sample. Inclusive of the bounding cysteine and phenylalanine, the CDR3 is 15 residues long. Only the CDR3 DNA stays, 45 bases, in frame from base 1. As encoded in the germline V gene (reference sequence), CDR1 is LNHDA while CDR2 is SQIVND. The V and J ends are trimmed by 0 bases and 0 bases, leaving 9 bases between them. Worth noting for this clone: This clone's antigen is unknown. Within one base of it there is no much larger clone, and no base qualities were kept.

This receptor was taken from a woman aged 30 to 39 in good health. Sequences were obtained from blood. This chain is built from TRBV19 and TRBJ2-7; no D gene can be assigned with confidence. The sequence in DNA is TGTGCCAGTAGTATAGATGACGCCTCCTCCTACGAGCAGTACTTC. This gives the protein CASSIDDASSYEQYF.